The rows below give T cell receptor beta chains drawn from one sample of a study of shared clonotypes between healthy human individuals. The protocol was immunoSEQ multiplex PCR, while the TCRdb copy is restricted to in-frame clones and leaves out a portion. The sample lists under 2,000,000 clones; less than 95% were seen once. The sequenced sample consisted of naive CD8+ T cells sorted from blood. The receptors originated from a man aged 18-30 years in good health. CDR3s include the opening cysteine and the closing phenylalanine or tryptophan. The D gene is left open where the match is weak. Not all rows give a size; the values are once, few, many and, for expanded clones, a class.

D gene: .
J gene: TRBJ1-5
clone size: .
V gene: TRBV5-6
CDR3 protein: CASSLTGGAAQIGQPQHF
CDR3 DNA: TGTGCCAGCAGCTTGACGGGGGGCGCCGCACAAATCGGCCAGCCCCAGCATTTT

D gene: .
J gene: TRBJ1-3
clone size: few
V gene: TRBV4-1
CDR3 protein: CASSQVEGNTIYF
CDR3 DNA: TGCGCCAGCAGCCAAGTGGAGGGAAACACCATATATTTT

D gene: .
J gene: TRBJ2-1
clone size: .
V gene: TRBV19
CDR3 protein: CASSMVGVSAYNEQFF
CDR3 DNA: TGTGCCAGTAGTATGGTAGGGGTCAGTGCCTACAATGAGCAGTTCTTC

D gene: .
J gene: TRBJ2-1
clone size: .
V gene: TRBV13
CDR3 protein: CASSLEEATINEQFF
CDR3 DNA: TGTGCCAGCAGCTTAGAAGAGGCAACAATAAATGAGCAGTTCTTC

D gene: TRBD1
J gene: TRBJ1-1
clone size: .
V gene: TRBV5-4
CDR3 protein: CASIDTGDRGLGEAFF
CDR3 DNA: TGTGCCAGCATCGATACAGGGGACCGGGGTTTGGGTGAAGCTTTCTTT

D gene: .
J gene: TRBJ1-2
clone size: .
V gene: TRBV28
CDR3 protein: CASSLEPGNSNYGYTF
CDR3 DNA: TGTGCCAGCAGTTTAGAGCCAGGCAACTCTAACTATGGCTACACCTTC

D gene: .
J gene: TRBJ2-2
clone size: .
V gene: TRBV12-2
CDR3 protein: CASRLVGEGLAGGLNTGELFF
CDR3 DNA: TGTGCAAGTCGCTTAGTGGGGGAGGGACTAGCGGGAGGACTGAACACCGGGGAGCTGTTTTTT

D gene: .
J gene: TRBJ1-1
clone size: .
V gene: TRBV30
CDR3 protein: CAWSVGGFTEAFF
CDR3 DNA: TGTGCCTGGAGTGTTGGGGGTTTCACTGAAGCTTTCTTT

D gene: .
J gene: TRBJ2-2
clone size: .
V gene: TRBV4-3
CDR3 protein: CARQDGANTGELFF
CDR3 DNA: TGCGCCAGACAGGACGGGGCGAACACCGGGGAGCTGTTTTTT

D gene: .
J gene: TRBJ1-1
clone size: .
V gene: TRBV5-1
CDR3 protein: CASVGTGAGNTEAFF
CDR3 DNA: TGCGCCAGCGTCGGGACCGGGGCTGGAAACACTGAAGCTTTCTTT

D gene: .
J gene: TRBJ2-5
clone size: once
V gene: TRBV28
CDR3 protein: CASSAASLQETQYF
CDR3 DNA: TGTGCCAGCAGCGCCGCTTCACTCCAAGAGACCCAGTACTTC

D gene: .
J gene: TRBJ2-7
clone size: .
V gene: TRBV29-1
CDR3 protein: CSVEDPRKQYF
CDR3 DNA: TGCAGCGTTGAAGATCCCCGTAAGCAGTACTTC

D gene: TRBD1
J gene: TRBJ1-5
clone size: .
V gene: TRBV27
CDR3 protein: CASSSDRGFQPQHF
CDR3 DNA: TGTGCCAGCAGTTCGGACAGGGGTTTCCAGCCCCAGCATTTT

D gene: .
J gene: TRBJ2-3
clone size: .
V gene: TRBV14
CDR3 protein: CASSHLTGSTDTQYF
CDR3 DNA: TGTGCCAGCAGCCATTTAACAGGAAGCACAGATACGCAGTATTTT

D gene: .
J gene: TRBJ1-1
clone size: .
V gene: TRBV30
CDR3 protein: CAWSEAGGTEAFF
CDR3 DNA: TGTGCCTGGAGTGAGGCCGGAGGCACTGAAGCTTTCTTT

D gene: .
J gene: TRBJ1-3
clone size: once
V gene: TRBV9
CDR3 protein: CASSSHGRGGLDGNTIYF
CDR3 DNA: TGTGCCAGCAGCTCCCATGGGCGAGGAGGGCTGGACGGAAACACCATATATTTT

D gene: TRBD1
J gene: TRBJ1-2
clone size: .
V gene: TRBV13
CDR3 protein: CASSLSIRQGSGYTF
CDR3 DNA: TGTGCCAGCAGCTTATCCATAAGACAGGGGTCTGGCTACACCTTC

D gene: .
J gene: TRBJ2-2
clone size: .
V gene: TRBV19
CDR3 protein: CASSMFGGGELFF
CDR3 DNA: TGTGCCAGTAGTATGTTCGGAGGCGGGGAGCTGTTTTTT

D gene: .
J gene: TRBJ2-1
clone size: .
V gene: TRBV6-5
CDR3 protein: CASSYGGWDEQFF
CDR3 DNA: TGTGCCAGCAGTTACGGGGGGTGGGATGAGCAGTTCTTC

D gene: TRBD2
J gene: TRBJ2-5
clone size: once
V gene: TRBV2
CDR3 protein: CASRTSGNFWLNRETQYF
CDR3 DNA: TGTGCCAGCAGAACTAGCGGGAATTTCTGGCTAAACAGAGAGACCCAGTACTTC

D gene: TRBD2
J gene: TRBJ2-5
clone size: .
V gene: TRBV29-1
CDR3 protein: CSAPNLAGGETQYF
CDR3 DNA: TGCAGCGCTCCGAACCTAGCGGGCGGAGAGACCCAGTACTTC

D gene: TRBD2
J gene: TRBJ2-5
clone size: .
V gene: TRBV28
CDR3 protein: CASSLRTSGSGETQYF
CDR3 DNA: TGTGCCAGCAGTTTAAGGACTAGCGGGTCAGGGGAGACCCAGTACTTC

D gene: TRBD1
J gene: TRBJ1-2
clone size: .
V gene: TRBV5-6
CDR3 protein: CASNLDRGNERVYGYTF
CDR3 DNA: TGTGCCAGCAACCTCGACAGGGGAAATGAAAGGGTCTATGGCTACACCTTC

D gene: TRBD2
J gene: TRBJ2-3
clone size: .
V gene: TRBV4-1
CDR3 protein: CASSYRAGGPDTQYF
CDR3 DNA: TGCGCCAGCAGCTACCGAGCGGGAGGGCCAGATACGCAGTATTTT

D gene: .
J gene: TRBJ2-7
clone size: .
V gene: TRBV14
CDR3 protein: CASSSYSYEQYF
CDR3 DNA: TGTGCCAGCAGCAGCTACTCCTACGAGCAGTACTTC